One T cell receptor beta chain is described in this entry. Its matching antigen is unknown. The time point denotes: healthy volunteer bleed at 2 weeks. RNA extraction used unfractionated whole blood as the source of total RNA. The CDR3 is 13 residues long. CDR1 and CDR2 (germline): DFQATT, SNEGSKA (reference sequence). Trimming took 6 bases from V and 8 from J, leaving 14 bases between them. These data originate in a study of human T cells and chemical hapten exposure. Study in general: TCR yields per sample varied, mainly owing to small pooled library volume differences.

Authors' data handling: TCRs per sample had a median of 95,638 and ranged from about 23,224 to 700,000. Via MiXCR, TCRdb re-called the RACE reads, giving one row per CDR3 protein. The V and J calls and clone size come from TCRdb's table, not from the authors' own analysis. The sample consists of roughly 100,000 distinct CDR3 sequences, about 8.8% of them appearing once. Study-level results: The number of TCRs above 1 in 1000 frequency did not change after DPC sensitization.

The source is a female donor in good health. Some clones in this sample may be carry-over from other donors' samples. V is TRBV20-1 and J is TRBJ1-6; D is perhaps TRBD1 (5 bases). Sequenced material: whole blood. The CDR3 region has the DNA TGCAGTGCGGGGGTGAGGGCGGATTCACCCCTCCACTTT. Translated, it gives CSAGVRADSPLHF.